A selection of T cell receptor beta chains follows, all from one sample in a study of T cell responses to AZD1222 COVID-19 vaccine. TCRdb's table, derived via immunoSEQ multiplex PCR, lists solely in-frame clones and lacks some. The sample carries 80,000 to 100,000 clones, roughly nine tenths recorded once. This specimen was peripheral blood, taken on day 0 of MenACWY control vaccination. Receptors originate from an adult in good health. CDR3s include the opening cysteine and the closing phenylalanine or tryptophan. D genes are given only for firm matches. Size tells how often a clone was seen (once, few, many) or the class of an expanded clone, and some rows leave it out.

v_call	clone_size	j_call	d_call	cdr3_aa	cdr3_nt
TRBV4-2	NA	TRBJ2-6	NA	CASSLQGTSGANVLTF	TGTGCCAGCAGCCTTCAGGGGACCTCTGGGGCCAACGTCCTGACTTTC
TRBV6-6	NA	TRBJ2-1	NA	CASSYGDSASNEQFF	TGTGCCAGCAGTTACGGGGACTCCGCGTCAAATGAGCAGTTCTTC
TRBV9	NA	TRBJ1-1	TRBD1	CASSKGQANTEAFF	TGTGCCAGCAGCAAGGGACAGGCGAACACTGAAGCTTTCTTT
TRBV19	NA	TRBJ2-1	TRBD2	CASTEGTTYNEQFF	TGTGCCAGTACCGAGGGGACTACCTACAATGAGCAGTTCTTC
TRBV29-1	few	TRBJ2-3	NA	CSVEAVVRDTQYF	TGCAGCGTTGAAGCTGTGGTGCGGGATACGCAGTATTTT
TRBV14	NA	TRBJ1-1	TRBD1	CASSQKQGGTEAFF	TGTGCCAGCAGCCAAAAACAGGGGGGCACTGAAGCTTTCTTT
TRBV28	once	TRBJ2-3	TRBD2	CASSRLAGATDTQYF	TGTGCCAGCAGTCGACTAGCGGGGGCCACAGATACGCAGTATTTT
TRBV12-3/TRBV12-4	NA	TRBJ1-5	NA	CASSLTGNQPQHF	TGTGCCAGCAGTTTGACAGGCAATCAGCCCCAGCATTTT
TRBV27	NA	TRBJ2-7	NA	CASSPRGGFLLEQYF	TGTGCCAGCAGCCCAAGGGGCGGTTTCTTATTGGAGCAGTACTTC
TRBV4-1	NA	TRBJ1-4	TRBD1	CASSHSPGTGDEKLFF	TGCGCCAGCAGCCATTCCCCGGGGACAGGGGATGAAAAACTGTTTTTT
TRBV28	NA	TRBJ1-3	NA	CASSLSLRGDTIYF	TGTGCCAGCAGTTTAAGTCTCAGGGGAGACACCATATATTTT
TRBV11-2	NA	TRBJ2-3	TRBD1	CASGQGPGTQYF	TGTGCCAGCGGACAGGGCCCAGGTACGCAGTATTTT
TRBV4-3	NA	TRBJ2-2	NA	CASSQDWGLDGELFF	TGCGCCAGCAGCCAAGATTGGGGCCTAGACGGGGAGCTGTTTTTT
TRBV5-4	NA	TRBJ2-3	NA	CASSLVAGSDTDTQYF	TGTGCCAGCAGCTTGGTGGCGGGATCTGATACAGATACGCAGTATTTT
TRBV27	NA	TRBJ1-2	NA	CASSPSWGTNYGYTF	TGTGCCAGCAGCCCCAGTTGGGGGACCAACTATGGCTACACCTTC
TRBV18	NA	TRBJ2-5	NA	CASSPPEGQETQYF	TGTGCCAGCTCACCACCGGAGGGTCAAGAGACCCAGTACTTC
TRBV30	NA	TRBJ2-5	NA	CAWSVMETQYF	TGTGCCTGGAGCGTGATGGAGACCCAGTACTTC
TRBV30	NA	TRBJ1-1	NA	CAWRWQGNTEAFF	TGTGCCTGGAGGTGGCAGGGGAACACTGAAGCTTTCTTT
TRBV3-1/TRBV3-2	NA	TRBJ1-6	TRBD1	CASGGQGFSPLHF	TGTGCCAGCGGGGGACAGGGGTTTTCACCCCTCCACTTT
TRBV5-1	once	TRBJ1-3	TRBD1	CASSPTGTGATRSGNTIYF	TGCGCCAGCAGCCCGACCGGGACAGGGGCTACCCGCTCTGGAAACACCATATATTTT
TRBV7-2	NA	TRBJ1-6	TRBD1	CASSLSGQGISSYNSPLHF	TGTGCCAGCAGCTTATCGGGACAGGGGATATCATCCTATAATTCACCCCTCCACTTT
TRBV7-8	NA	TRBJ1-2	NA	CASSLQGLGYTF	TGTGCCAGCAGCTTACAAGGTCTCGGCTACACCTTC
TRBV5-1	NA	TRBJ1-1	NA	CASSFGGEAFF	TGCGCCAGCAGCTTCGGGGGTGAAGCTTTCTTT
TRBV27	NA	TRBJ2-1	TRBD2	CASSLTSSGGPYNEQFF	TGTGCCAGCAGCCTCACCTCTAGCGGGGGACCTTACAATGAGCAGTTCTTC
TRBV7-9	NA	TRBJ1-2	NA	CASSLRDKFLNYGYTF	TGTGCCAGCAGCCTCCGAGACAAGTTTCTTAACTATGGCTACACCTTC
TRBV6-2/TRBV6-3	NA	TRBJ2-5	NA	CASSPIGETQYF	TGTGCCAGCAGCCCGATCGGGGAGACCCAGTACTTC
TRBV12-5	NA	TRBJ1-2	NA	CASGLVLRGNSGYTF	TGTGCTAGTGGTTTGGTTCTTCGAGGGAATAGTGGCTACACCTTC
TRBV5-8	NA	TRBJ2-7	NA	CASSFSRGSYEQYF	TGTGCCAGCAGCTTTAGTCGGGGCTCCTACGAGCAGTACTTC
TRBV5-6	NA	TRBJ1-3	NA	CASSLGQFGSGNTIYF	TGTGCCAGCAGCTTGGGACAGTTCGGCTCTGGAAACACCATATATTTT
TRBV7-3	NA	TRBJ1-1	NA	CASSPERNTEAFF	TGTGCCAGCAGCCCAGAAAGGAACACTGAAGCTTTCTTT
TRBV6-6	NA	TRBJ2-1	NA	CASSSSVGPAYNEQFF	TGTGCCAGCAGTTCCTCTGTTGGTCCCGCCTACAATGAGCAGTTCTTC
TRBV9	NA	TRBJ2-5	TRBD2	CASSALAGTQETQYF	TGTGCCAGCAGCGCCCTAGCGGGGACTCAAGAGACCCAGTACTTC
TRBV7-9	NA	TRBJ2-1	NA	CASSLGWVGDEQFF	TGTGCCAGCAGCTTAGGGTGGGTTGGTGATGAGCAGTTCTTC
TRBV4-2	NA	TRBJ2-2	TRBD1	CASSKEGQGKTGELFF	TGTGCCAGCAGCAAAGAGGGACAGGGTAAAACCGGGGAGCTGTTTTTT
TRBV7-2	NA	TRBJ1-2	NA	CASSPPRDGYTF	TGTGCCAGCAGCCCCCCCCGCGATGGCTACACCTTC
TRBV24-1	NA	TRBJ1-2	NA	CATSDLWGPNYGYTF	TGTGCCACCAGTGATTTGTGGGGGCCTAACTATGGCTACACCTTC
TRBV6-2/TRBV6-3	NA	TRBJ2-5	NA	CASSPGEETQYF	TGTGCCAGCAGTCCAGGAGAAGAGACCCAGTACTTC
TRBV6-2/TRBV6-3	NA	TRBJ2-5	NA	CASSYSETQYF	TGTGCCAGCAGTTACTCGGAGACCCAGTACTTC
TRBV6-5	NA	TRBJ2-7	TRBD1	CASSFDRAYEQYF	TGTGCCAGCAGTTTTGACAGGGCCTACGAGCAGTACTTC
TRBV7-3	NA	TRBJ2-7	NA	CASSPDGTSSYEQYF	TGTGCCAGCAGCCCAGACGGGACATCTTCCTACGAGCAGTACTTC
TRBV20-1	NA	TRBJ1-1	NA	CSSGGDTEAFF	TGCAGTTCCGGGGGGGACACTGAAGCTTTCTTT
TRBV6-4	NA	TRBJ1-5	NA	CASPDLGWWHF	TGTGCCAGCCCCGACCTGGGGTGGTGGCATTTT
TRBV3-1/TRBV3-2	NA	TRBJ1-2	NA	CASSQGLNYGYTF	TGTGCCAGCAGCCAAGGTCTGAACTATGGCTACACCTTC
TRBV28	NA	TRBJ1-2	TRBD1	CASSSLGQEPPYGYTF	TGTGCCAGCAGTTCATTGGGACAGGAACCCCCCTATGGCTACACCTTC
TRBV5-1	NA	TRBJ2-3	NA	CASSLDGSDTQYF	TGCGCCAGCAGCTTAGACGGCTCAGATACGCAGTATTTT
TRBV7-2	NA	TRBJ2-1	NA	CASSFDPPRGNNEQFF	TGTGCCAGCAGCTTTGACCCGCCTCGGGGCAACAATGAGCAGTTCTTC